What follows are 22 T cell receptor beta chains derived from one specimen sequenced in a study of T cells in localized non-small cell lung cancer. Sequenced by immunoSEQ multiplex PCR; TCRdb stores in-frame clones only, minus some. The table lists about 83,000 clones, around 80% of them singletons. The source material was peripheral blood, sampled before any cancer treatment. The receptors come from a female donor aged 60 or older with stage I lung adenocarcinoma.

Only a few counts were recorded for this clone. This chain links TRBV7-9 with TRBJ1-1; 7 nucleotides agree with TRBD1. The V gene end was trimmed by 5 bases and the J gene end by 8 bases; junction bases not matched to a gene: 8. Looked up from germline, CDR1 is SEHNR and CDR2 is FQNEAQ (reference sequence). The CDR3 is made up of 13 amino acids. This chain's CDR3 is CASSTGTEREAFF. The CDR3 DNA follows: TGTGCCAGCAGCACCGGGACAGAGAGGGAAGCTTTCTTT.

This clone was seen just once. The gene calls are TRBV18 and TRBJ2-1; 8 bases are shared with TRBD1. Unmatched junction bases numbered 10, after V lost 6 bases and J lost 12 bases. This CDR3 is 13 amino acids long. The germline gives CDR1 KGHSH, CDR2 LQKENI. The CDR3 region has the DNA TGTGCCAGCTCCCGGACAGGGATACAATCGCAGTTCTTC. It yields the protein CASSRTGIQSQFF.

This clone was observed a single time. The genes are TRBV16 and TRBJ1-3; a possible D gene is TRBD1 (5 bases). This CDR3 spans 14 amino acids. Germline V CDR1 and CDR2: KGHSY, FQNENV. V was shortened by 4 bases and J by 0 bases, with 7 bases between the two germline ends. In DNA form, the CDR3 reads TGTGCCAGCAGCCCACAGGTCTCTGGAAACACCATATATTTT. Protein sequence: CASSPQVSGNTIYF.

This chain joins TRBV2 and TRBJ2-1, with 8 bases lining up with TRBD2. V lost 6 bases to trimming and J lost 7 bases; unmatched junction nucleotides: 14. Germline V CDR1 and CDR2: SNHLY, FYNNEI. This CDR3 contains 16 residues. The CDR3 DNA is TGTGCCAGCAGCCCTATCTCCGGCGGGAGGACGAATGAGCAGTTCTTC. It specifies CASSPISGGRTNEQFF.

This clone appeared once. The rearrangement uses TRBV5-4 and TRBJ2-2; D may be TRBD1 or TRBD2 (5 bases each). Trimming left V 0 bases short and J 6 bases short, with 12 bases between. Germline V gene data show CDR1 as SGHNT and CDR2 as YYREEE (reference sequence). The CDR3 spans 15 residues. Here the CDR3 reads CASSLAGDLAGELFF. In DNA, the CDR3 is TGTGCCAGCAGCTTGGCCGGGGACCTCGCCGGGGAGCTGTTTTTT.

The rearrangement links TRBV27 to TRBJ2-7; D is ambiguous. The CDR3 has 14 amino acids. Germline CDR1 MNHEY, CDR2 SMNVEV (reference sequence). With 2 bases removed from V and 2 bases from J, the gap between germline ends came to 10 bases. The CDR3 here is CASSLGGKAYEQYF. The CDR3 region has the DNA TGTGCCAGCAGTTTAGGCGGTAAAGCCTACGAGCAGTACTTC.

In this sample, this clone turned up many times. Other DNA variants within this sample encode the same CDR3. V usage is TRBV7-9 and J usage is TRBJ1-3; 7 positions match TRBD1. Germline V gene data show CDR1 as SEHNR and CDR2 as FQNEAQ (reference sequence). CDR3 length: 15 residues. The V segment lost 1 base and the J segment 0 bases; nucleotides outside the gene matches: 0. As DNA, the CDR3 is TGTGCCAGCAGCTTAGGACAGGGCTCTGGAAACACCATATATTTT. As protein: CASSLGQGSGNTIYF.

The CDR3 DNA follows: TGTGCCACCTGGGCTCCGGGACAGGAGGCAGAGACCCAGTACTTC. As protein: CATWAPGQEAETQYF. The chain carries TRBV15 and TRBJ2-5, with 8 nucleotides matching TRBD1. This CDR3 spans 15 amino acids. V gave up 8 bases and J gave up 4 bases; unmatched junction bases: 12. Per the germline V gene, CDR1 is LNHNV and CDR2 is YYDKDF (reference sequence).

The chain is built from TRBV7-3 and TRBJ2-5, with no clear D. The CDR3 runs to 13 residues. Trimming removed 3 bases from V and 4 bases from J, with 9 bases in between. Germline CDR1 reads SGHTA; CDR2 reads FQGTGA. Here the CDR3 DNA reads TGTGCCAGCAGCTTGTGGCCGAGAGAGACCCAGTACTTC. Protein product: CASSLWPRETQYF.

CDR3 loop: CASSAGTGANQPQHF. CDR3 in DNA: TGTGCCAGCTCGGCCGGGACAGGGGCCAATCAGCCCCAGCATTTT. This sequence joins TRBV18 and TRBJ1-5; the match to TRBD1 covers 10 bases. This CDR3 is built from 15 residues. V lost 6 bases and J lost 3; bases outside the gene matches: 5. Per the germline V gene, CDR1 is KGHSH and CDR2 is LQKENI.

The rearrangement uses TRBV30 and TRBJ2-7; 8 nucleotides align to TRBD2. This CDR3 contains 14 residues. V was clipped by 3 bases and J by 3 bases; unmatched bases: 7. Germline loops: CDR1 GTSNPN, CDR2 SVGIG (reference sequence). The CDR3 loop is CAWSSRTSLYEQYF. CDR3 bases: TGTGCCTGGAGCTCCAGGACTAGCCTCTACGAGCAGTACTTC.

J is TRBJ1-5 and V is TRBV5-6; 8 bases line up with TRBD1. CDR1 SGHDT and CDR2 YYEEEE come from the germline V gene. V trimming: 4 bases; J trimming: 1 base; junction bases outside the gene matches: 4. The CDR3 length is 15 residues. Here the CDR3 reads CASSQGARSNQPQHF. The CDR3 nucleotides read TGTGCCAGCAGCCAGGGGGCGCGAAGCAATCAGCCCCAGCATTTT.

The chain uses TRBV11-2 and TRBJ1-1; D is unclear. Trimming shortened V by 2 bases and J by 0 bases, and 7 bases separated the two germline ends. The CDR3 extends over 14 amino acids. From germline, CDR1 is SGHAT and CDR2 FQNNGV. CDR3 protein: CASSLFRLNTEAFF. CDR3 DNA: TGTGCCAGCAGCTTATTCAGGCTGAACACTGAAGCTTTCTTT.

This clone was seen once. The gene calls are TRBV2 and TRBJ1-3; D unclear. The CDR3 runs 14 residues. Germline V CDR1 and CDR2: SNHLY, FYNNEI. Trimming removed 6 bases at V and 0 bases at J, with 9 bases between. The CDR3 DNA follows: TGTGCCAGCAGCCGGCAAGACTCTGGAAACACCATATATTTT. Its translation: CASSRQDSGNTIYF.

J is TRBJ2-7 and V is TRBV7-2; possibly TRBD2 for D (6 bases). The CDR3 has 15 residues. The ends were cut back, 3 bases at V and 3 bases at J, with 15 bases in the middle. CDR1 is SGHTA, CDR2 FQGNSA, per germline. The CDR3 here is CASSFDAGSFYEQYF. The CDR3 region has the DNA TGTGCCAGCAGCTTCGATGCGGGGTCCTTCTACGAGCAGTACTTC.

The genes are TRBV4-3 and TRBJ1-1, with D unresolved. This CDR3 contains 15 residues. Trimming pared 0 bases from V and 1 base from J, leaving 9 bases between. In germline, CDR1 is LGHNA, CDR2 YSLEER. CDR3 in DNA: TGCGCCAGCAGCCAAGATATGAGGGCGAACACTGAAGCTTTCTTT. Translation: CASSQDMRANTEAFF.

The rearrangement joins TRBV5-5 to TRBJ2-2; D is perhaps TRBD1 (5 bases). Between the trimmed V and J ends, which lost 0 bases and 5 bases, there was a span of 8 bases. The CDR3 sequence is 14 residues long. The germline CDR1 and CDR2 sequences are SGHKS and YYEKEE (reference sequence). The CDR3 nucleotides read TGTGCCAGCAGCTTGGTAGCAGGGACCGGGGAGCTGTTTTTT. Amino acid sequence: CASSLVAGTGELFF.

This chain connects TRBV30 to TRBJ2-2; D is undetermined. Germline-derived CDR1 and CDR2 are GTSNPN and SVGIG (reference sequence). CDR3 length: 15 amino acids. V lost 2 bases, J lost 5 bases, and 15 bases lay in between. The CDR3 region is CAWSTEIVGTGELFF. The CDR3 nucleotides are TGTGCCTGGAGTACCGAGATAGTCGGGACCGGGGAGCTGTTTTTT.

The chain links TRBV11-2 to TRBJ2-1; 8 nucleotides align to TRBD2. V lost 4 bases to trimming and J lost 3 bases; unmatched junction nucleotides: 2. In germline, CDR1 is SGHAT, CDR2 FQNNGV. The CDR3 has 14 amino acids. This CDR3 is CASSSGGNYNEQFF. The CDR3 nucleotides read TGTGCCAGCAGCTCGGGGGGGAACTACAATGAGCAGTTCTTC.

This clone occurred a few times. The V call is TRBV10-3, the J call TRBJ1-5; the D is unclear. From germline, CDR1 is ENHRY and CDR2 SYGVKD. The ends were cut back, 3 bases at V and 3 bases at J, with 15 bases in the middle. The CDR3 runs 16 residues. The CDR3 loop reads CAISDSGMGSNQPQHF. For the CDR3, the DNA is TGTGCCATCAGTGATTCGGGGATGGGGTCCAATCAGCCCCAGCATTTT.

The chain links TRBV7-8 to TRBJ2-1, with no clear D. Germline CDR1 is SGHVS and CDR2 is FQNEAQ. The germline V and J ends were trimmed by 1 base and 7 bases, with 17 bases remaining between them. CDR3 size: 16 residues. The CDR3 bases are TGTGCCAGCAGCTTAGAGTACCGGACCTTACGGAATGAGCAGTTCTTC. Its translation is CASSLEYRTLRNEQFF. Full variable domain (remainder filled in from reference TRBV7-8 and TRBJ2-1): GAGVSQSPRYKVAKRGQDVALRCDPISGHVSLFWYQQALGQGPEFLTYFQNEAQLDKSGLPSDRFFAERPEGSVSTLKIQRTQQEDSAVYLCASSLEYRTLRNEQFFGPGTRLTVL.

This rearrangement joins TRBV5-4 to TRBJ2-3; D is ambiguous. Germline V gene data show CDR1 as SGHNT and CDR2 as YYREEE (reference sequence). The V end lost 3 bases, the J end lost 2 bases, and 1 base lay between the germline ends. CDR3 length: 11 amino acids. The CDR3 region is CASSSTDTQYF. The DNA for the CDR3 is TGTGCCAGCAGCTCCACAGATACGCAGTATTTT. Filled out from reference TRBV5-4 and TRBJ2-3, the complete variable domain reads ETGVTQSPTHLIKTRGQQVTLRCSSQSGHNTVSWYQQALGQGPQFIFQYYREEENGRGNFPPRFSGLQFPNYSSELNVNALELDDSALYLCASSSTDTQYFGPGTRLTVL.